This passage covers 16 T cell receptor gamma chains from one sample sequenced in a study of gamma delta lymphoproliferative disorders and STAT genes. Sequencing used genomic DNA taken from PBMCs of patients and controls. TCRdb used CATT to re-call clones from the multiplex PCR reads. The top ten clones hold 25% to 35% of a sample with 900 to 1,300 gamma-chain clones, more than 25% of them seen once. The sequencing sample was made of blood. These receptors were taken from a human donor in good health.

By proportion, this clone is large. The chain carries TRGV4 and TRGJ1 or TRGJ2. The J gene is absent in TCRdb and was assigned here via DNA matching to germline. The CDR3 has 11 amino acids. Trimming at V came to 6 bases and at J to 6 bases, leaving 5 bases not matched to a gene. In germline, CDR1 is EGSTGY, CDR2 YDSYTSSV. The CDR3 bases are TGTGCCACCTGGTTGTCTTATAAGAAACTCTTT. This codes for CATWLSYKKLF.

The CDR3 sequence: CAAWDYSPGYYKKLF. Here the CDR3 DNA reads TGTGCTGCGTGGGATTATTCTCCTGGTTATTATAAGAAACTCTTT. The chain joins TRGV10 to TRGJ1 or TRGJ2. Since TCRdb gives no J gene, matching the DNA to germline was used here to assign it. TRGV10 is sorted into the ORF group, with uncertain function. This CDR3 is built from 15 residues. Trimming at V came to 8 bases and at J to 3 bases, leaving 14 bases not matched to a gene.

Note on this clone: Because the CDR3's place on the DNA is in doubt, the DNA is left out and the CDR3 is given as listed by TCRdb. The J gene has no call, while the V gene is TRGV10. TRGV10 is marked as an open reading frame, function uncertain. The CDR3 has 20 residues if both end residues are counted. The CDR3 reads CAAWDYLLIIRNSLAVEQHF.

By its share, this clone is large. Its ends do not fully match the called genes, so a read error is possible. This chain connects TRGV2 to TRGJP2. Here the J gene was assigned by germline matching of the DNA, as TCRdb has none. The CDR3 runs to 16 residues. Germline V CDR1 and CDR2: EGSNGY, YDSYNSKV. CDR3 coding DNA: TGTGCCACCTGGGACGGGGCCCCTAGTGGTGATTGGATCAAGACGTTT. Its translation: CATWDGAPSGDWIKTF.

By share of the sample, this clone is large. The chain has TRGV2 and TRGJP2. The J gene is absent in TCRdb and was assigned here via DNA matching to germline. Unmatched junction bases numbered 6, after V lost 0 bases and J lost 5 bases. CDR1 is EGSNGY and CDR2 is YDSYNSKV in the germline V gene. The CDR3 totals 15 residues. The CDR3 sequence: CATWDGPRSDWIKTF. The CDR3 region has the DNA TGTGCCACCTGGGACGGGCCGAGAAGTGATTGGATCAAGACGTTT.

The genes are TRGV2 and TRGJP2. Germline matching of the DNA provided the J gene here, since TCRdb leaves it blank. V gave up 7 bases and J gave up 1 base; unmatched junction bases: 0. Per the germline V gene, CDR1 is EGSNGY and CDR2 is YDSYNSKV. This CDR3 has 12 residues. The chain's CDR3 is CATCSSDWIKTF. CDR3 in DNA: TGTGCCACCTGTAGTAGTGATTGGATCAAGACGTTT.

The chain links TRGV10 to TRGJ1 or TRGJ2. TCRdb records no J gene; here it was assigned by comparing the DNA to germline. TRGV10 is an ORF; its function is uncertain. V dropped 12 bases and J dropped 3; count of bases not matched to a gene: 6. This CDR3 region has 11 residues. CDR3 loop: CAAFLYYKKLF. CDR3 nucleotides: TGTGCTGCTTTTCTTTATTATAAGAAACTCTTT.

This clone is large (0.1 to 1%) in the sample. The CDR3 nucleotides are TGTGCCACCTGGGACGGGCCGTGGTGGTTCAAGATATTT. The encoded protein is CATWDGPWWFKIF. The rearrangement uses TRGV2 and TRGJP1. The J gene is not listed in TCRdb, so it was assigned here from a DNA match to germline. V lost 0 bases, J lost 11 bases, and 6 bases stayed unmatched. Germline values: CDR1 EGSNGY, CDR2 YDSYNSKV. The CDR3 contains 13 residues.

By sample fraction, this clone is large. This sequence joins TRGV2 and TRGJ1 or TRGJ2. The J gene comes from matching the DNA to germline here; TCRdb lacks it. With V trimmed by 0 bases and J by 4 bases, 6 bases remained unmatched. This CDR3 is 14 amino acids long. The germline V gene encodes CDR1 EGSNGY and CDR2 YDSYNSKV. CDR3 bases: TGTGCCACCTGGGACGGGCCCGGATATTATAAGAAACTCTTT. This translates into CATWDGPGYYKKLF.

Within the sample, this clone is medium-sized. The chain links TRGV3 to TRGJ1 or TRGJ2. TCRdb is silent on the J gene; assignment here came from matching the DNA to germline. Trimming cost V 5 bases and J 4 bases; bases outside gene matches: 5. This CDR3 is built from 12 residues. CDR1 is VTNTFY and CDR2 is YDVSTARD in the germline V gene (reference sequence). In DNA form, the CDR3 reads TGTGCCACCTGGGCCGGATATTATAAGAAACTCTTT. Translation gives CATWAGYYKKLF.

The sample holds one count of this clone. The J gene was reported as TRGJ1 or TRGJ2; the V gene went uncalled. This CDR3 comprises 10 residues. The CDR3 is CACWAHKKLF. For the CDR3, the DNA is TGTGCCTGCTGGGCTCATAAGAAACTCTTT.

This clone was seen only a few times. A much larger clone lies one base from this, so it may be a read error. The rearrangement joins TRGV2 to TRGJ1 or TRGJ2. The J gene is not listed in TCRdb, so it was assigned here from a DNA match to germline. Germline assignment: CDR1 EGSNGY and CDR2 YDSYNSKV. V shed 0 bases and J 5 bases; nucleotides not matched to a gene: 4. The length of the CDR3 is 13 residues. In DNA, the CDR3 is TGTGCCACCTGGGACGGGCCGGATTATAAGAAACTCTTT. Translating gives CATWDGPDYKKLF.

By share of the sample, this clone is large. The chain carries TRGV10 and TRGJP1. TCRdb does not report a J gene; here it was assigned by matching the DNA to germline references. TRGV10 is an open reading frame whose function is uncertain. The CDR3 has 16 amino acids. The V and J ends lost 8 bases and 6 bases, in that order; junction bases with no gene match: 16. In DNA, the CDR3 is TGTGCTGCGTGGGACTCCCCGGGGGCGGCTGGTTGGTTCAAGATATTT. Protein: CAAWDSPGAAGWFKIF.

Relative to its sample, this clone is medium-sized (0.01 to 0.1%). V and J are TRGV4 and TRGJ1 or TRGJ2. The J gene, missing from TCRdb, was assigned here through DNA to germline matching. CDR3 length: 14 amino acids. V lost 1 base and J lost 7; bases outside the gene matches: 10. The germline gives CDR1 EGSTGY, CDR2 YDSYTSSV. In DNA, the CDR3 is TGTGCCACCTGGGATGGCACTTTAGAATATAAGAAACTCTTT. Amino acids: CATWDGTLEYKKLF.

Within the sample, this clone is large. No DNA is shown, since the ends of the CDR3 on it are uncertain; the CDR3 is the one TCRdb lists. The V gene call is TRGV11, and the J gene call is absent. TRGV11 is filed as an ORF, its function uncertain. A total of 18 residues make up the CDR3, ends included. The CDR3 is CTTVPAGYLNPNYYKKLF.

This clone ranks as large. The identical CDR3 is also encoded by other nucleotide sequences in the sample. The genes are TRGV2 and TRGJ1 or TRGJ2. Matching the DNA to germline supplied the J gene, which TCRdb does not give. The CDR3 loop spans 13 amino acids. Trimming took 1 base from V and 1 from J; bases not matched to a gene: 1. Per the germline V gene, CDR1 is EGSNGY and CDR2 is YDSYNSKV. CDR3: CATWDGNYYKKLF. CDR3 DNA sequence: TGTGCCACCTGGGACGGAAATTATTATAAGAAACTCTTT.